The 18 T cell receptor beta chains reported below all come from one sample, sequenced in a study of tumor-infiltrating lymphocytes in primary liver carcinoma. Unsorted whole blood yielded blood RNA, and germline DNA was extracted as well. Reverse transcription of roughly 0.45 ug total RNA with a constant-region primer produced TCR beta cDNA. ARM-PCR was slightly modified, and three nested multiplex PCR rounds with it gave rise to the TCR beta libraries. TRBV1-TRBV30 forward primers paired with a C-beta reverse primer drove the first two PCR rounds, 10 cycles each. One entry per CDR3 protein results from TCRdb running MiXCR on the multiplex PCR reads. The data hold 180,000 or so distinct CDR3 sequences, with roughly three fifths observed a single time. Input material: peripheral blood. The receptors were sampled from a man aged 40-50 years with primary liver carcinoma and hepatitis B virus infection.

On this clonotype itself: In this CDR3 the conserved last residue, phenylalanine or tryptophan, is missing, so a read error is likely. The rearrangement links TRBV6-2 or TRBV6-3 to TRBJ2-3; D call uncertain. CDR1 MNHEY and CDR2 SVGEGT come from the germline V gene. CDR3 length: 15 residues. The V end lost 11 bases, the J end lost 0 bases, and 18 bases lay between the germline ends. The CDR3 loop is CACCLGLVSTDTQYL. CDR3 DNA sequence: TGTGCCTGCTGTCTCGGGCTAGTTAGCACAGATACGCAGTATCTT.

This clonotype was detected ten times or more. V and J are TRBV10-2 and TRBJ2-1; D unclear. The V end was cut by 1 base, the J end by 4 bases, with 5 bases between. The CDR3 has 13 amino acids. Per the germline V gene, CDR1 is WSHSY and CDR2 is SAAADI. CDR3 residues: CASSELQYNEQFF. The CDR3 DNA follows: TGCGCCAGCAGTGAGTTACAGTACAATGAGCAGTTCTTC.

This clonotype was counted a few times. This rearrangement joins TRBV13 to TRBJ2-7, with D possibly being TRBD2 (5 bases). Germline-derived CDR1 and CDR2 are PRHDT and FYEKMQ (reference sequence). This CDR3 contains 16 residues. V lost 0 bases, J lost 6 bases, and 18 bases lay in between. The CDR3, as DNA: TGTGCCAGCAGCTTAGGCGTCTCGAAGTACGCGGGCGAGCAGTACTTC. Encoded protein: CASSLGVSKYAGEQYF.

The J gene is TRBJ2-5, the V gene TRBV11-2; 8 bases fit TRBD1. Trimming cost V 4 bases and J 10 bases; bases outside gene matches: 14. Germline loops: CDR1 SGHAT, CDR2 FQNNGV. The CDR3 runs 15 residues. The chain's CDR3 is CASSSALTGEVIQYF. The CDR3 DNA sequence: TGTGCCAGCAGCTCAGCCCTGACAGGGGAAGTGATCCAGTACTTC.

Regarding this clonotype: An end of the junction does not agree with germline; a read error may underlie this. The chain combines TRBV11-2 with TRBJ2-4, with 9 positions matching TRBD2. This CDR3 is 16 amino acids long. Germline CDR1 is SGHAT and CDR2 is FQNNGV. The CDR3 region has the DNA TGTGCCTGCAGTCCCTCGGCGGGAGGGCCTATTGGCATTCAGTACTTC. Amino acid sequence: CACSPSAGGPIGIQYF.

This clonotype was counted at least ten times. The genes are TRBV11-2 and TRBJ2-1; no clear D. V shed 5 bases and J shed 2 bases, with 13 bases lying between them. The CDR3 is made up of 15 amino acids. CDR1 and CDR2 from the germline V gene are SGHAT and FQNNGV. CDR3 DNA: TGTGCCAGCAGCCCCCACTTCTCCCCCTACAATGAGCAGTTCTTC. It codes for CASSPHFSPYNEQFF.

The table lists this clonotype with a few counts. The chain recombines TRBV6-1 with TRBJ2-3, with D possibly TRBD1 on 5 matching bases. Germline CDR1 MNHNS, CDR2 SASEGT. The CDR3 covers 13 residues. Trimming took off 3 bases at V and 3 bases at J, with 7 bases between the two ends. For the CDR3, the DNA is TGTGCCAGCAGTGACCCAGGGACAGATACGCAGTATTTT. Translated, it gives CASSDPGTDTQYF.

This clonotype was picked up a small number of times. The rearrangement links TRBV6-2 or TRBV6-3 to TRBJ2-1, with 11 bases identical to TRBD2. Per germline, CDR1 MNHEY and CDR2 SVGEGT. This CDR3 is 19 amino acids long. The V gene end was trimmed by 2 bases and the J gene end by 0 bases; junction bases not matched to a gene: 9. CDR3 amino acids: CASSYQLAGDRLSYNEQFF. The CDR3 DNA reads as TGTGCCAGCAGTTACCAACTAGCGGGGGACCGCCTCTCCTACAATGAGCAGTTCTTC.

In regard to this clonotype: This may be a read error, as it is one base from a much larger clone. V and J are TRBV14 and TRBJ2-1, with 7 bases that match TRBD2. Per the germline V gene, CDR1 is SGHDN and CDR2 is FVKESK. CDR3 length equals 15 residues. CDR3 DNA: TGTGACAGCAGCCCCCCGGGGGGCTCCTACAATGAGCAGTTCTTC. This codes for CDSSPPGGSYNEQFF.

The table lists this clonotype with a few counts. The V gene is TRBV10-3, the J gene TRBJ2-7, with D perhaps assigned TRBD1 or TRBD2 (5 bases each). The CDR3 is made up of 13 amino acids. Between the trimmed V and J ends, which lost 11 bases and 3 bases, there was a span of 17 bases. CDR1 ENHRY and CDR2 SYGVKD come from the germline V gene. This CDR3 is CASDRDGNYEQYF. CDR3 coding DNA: TGTGCCTCTGACCGGGACGGGAACTACGAGCAGTACTTC.

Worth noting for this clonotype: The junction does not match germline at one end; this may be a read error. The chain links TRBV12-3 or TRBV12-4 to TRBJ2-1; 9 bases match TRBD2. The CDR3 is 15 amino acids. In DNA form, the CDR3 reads TGTGCCAGCAGTCCCAGCGGGGGGCCCTACAATGAGCAGTCCTTC. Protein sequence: CASSPSGGPYNEQSF.

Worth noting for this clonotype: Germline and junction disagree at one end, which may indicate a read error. Here the CDR3 DNA reads TGTGTCAGCACCTTAGCGGAGGACCATGAGTACGGGCAGTACTTC. It yields the protein CVSTLAEDHEYGQYF. The V and J genes are TRBV11-2 and TRBJ2-7; weak D call: TRBD2 (6 bases). The CDR3 has 15 amino acids. Germline lookup yields CDR1 SGHAT and CDR2 FQNNGV.

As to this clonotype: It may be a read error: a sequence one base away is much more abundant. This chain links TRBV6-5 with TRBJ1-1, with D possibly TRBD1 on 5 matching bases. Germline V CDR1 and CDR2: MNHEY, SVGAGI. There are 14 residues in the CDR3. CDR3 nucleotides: TGTGCCAGCACCGCAGGGTGGGGGAACTCTGAAGCTTTCTTT. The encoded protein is CASTAGWGNSEAFF.

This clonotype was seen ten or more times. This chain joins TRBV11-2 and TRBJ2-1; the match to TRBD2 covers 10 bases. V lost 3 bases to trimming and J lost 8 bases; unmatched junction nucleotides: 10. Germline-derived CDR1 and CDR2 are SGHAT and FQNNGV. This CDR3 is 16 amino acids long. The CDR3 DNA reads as TGTGCCAGCAGCTTCAGCCTAGCGGGAGCCCGAGATGAGCAGTTCTTC. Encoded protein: CASSFSLAGARDEQFF.

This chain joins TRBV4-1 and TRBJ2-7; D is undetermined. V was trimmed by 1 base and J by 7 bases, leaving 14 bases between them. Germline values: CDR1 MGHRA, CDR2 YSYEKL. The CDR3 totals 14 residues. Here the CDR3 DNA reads TGCGCCAGCAGCCAAGCTGATGGGCCTGGGGAGCAGTACTTC. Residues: CASSQADGPGEQYF.

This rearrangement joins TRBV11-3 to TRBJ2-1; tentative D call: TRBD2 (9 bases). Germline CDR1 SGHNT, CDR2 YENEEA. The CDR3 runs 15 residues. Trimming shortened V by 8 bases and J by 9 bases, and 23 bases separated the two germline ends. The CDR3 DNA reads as TGTGCCAGCGGAGACAGGGGACTAGCCATGGGTGAGCAGTTCTTC. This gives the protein CASGDRGLAMGEQFF.

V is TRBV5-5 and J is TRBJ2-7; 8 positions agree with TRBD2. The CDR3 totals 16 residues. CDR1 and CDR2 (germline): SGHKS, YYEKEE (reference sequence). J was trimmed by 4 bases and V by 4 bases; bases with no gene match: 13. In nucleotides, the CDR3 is TGTGCCAGCAGCCCGGGACTAGTGGGAGGAAGATACGAGCAGTACTTC. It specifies CASSPGLVGGRYEQYF.

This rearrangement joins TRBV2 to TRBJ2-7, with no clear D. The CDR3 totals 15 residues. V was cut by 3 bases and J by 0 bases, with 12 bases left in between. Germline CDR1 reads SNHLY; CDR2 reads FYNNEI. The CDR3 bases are TGTGCCAGCAGTGATCTCAGGTCGCTCTCCTACGAGCAGTACTTC. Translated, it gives CASSDLRSLSYEQYF.